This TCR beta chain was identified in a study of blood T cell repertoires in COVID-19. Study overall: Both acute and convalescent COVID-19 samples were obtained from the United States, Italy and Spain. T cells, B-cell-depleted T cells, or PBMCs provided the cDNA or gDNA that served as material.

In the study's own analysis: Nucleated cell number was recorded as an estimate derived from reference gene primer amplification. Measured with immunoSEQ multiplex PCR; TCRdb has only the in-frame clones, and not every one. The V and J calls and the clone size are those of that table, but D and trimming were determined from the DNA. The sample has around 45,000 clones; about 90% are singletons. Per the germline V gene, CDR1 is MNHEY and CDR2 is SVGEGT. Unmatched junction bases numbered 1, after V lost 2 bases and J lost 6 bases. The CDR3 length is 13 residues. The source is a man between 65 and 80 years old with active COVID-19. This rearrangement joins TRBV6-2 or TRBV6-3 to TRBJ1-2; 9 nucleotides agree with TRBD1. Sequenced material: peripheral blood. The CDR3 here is CASSYRQGDGYTF. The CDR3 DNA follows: TGTGCCAGCAGTTACCGACAGGGGGATGGCTACACCTTC.